One and the same sample provided the 5 T cell receptor beta chains below, sequenced in a study of cytomegalovirus exposure and HLA in healthy donors. The PCR was carried out with 60 Vbeta primers and 13 Jbeta primers. Sequencing used immunoSEQ multiplex PCR; TCRdb keeps in-frame clones, though not all of them. The sample carries over 200,000 clones, about 84% recorded once. Specimen: PBMCs. Receptor source: a human donor in good health.

The CDR3 DNA reads as TGTGCCAGCAGTGCGGGGCCAGCGGGCGTCTACAATGAGCAGTTCTTC. This gives the protein CASSAGPAGVYNEQFF. The chain links TRBV6-6 to TRBJ2-1, with D possibly TRBD2 on 6 matching bases. CDR1 is MNHNY, CDR2 SVGAGI, per germline (reference sequence). V lost 5 bases to trimming and J lost 3 bases, with 17 bases between them. The CDR3 is made up of 16 amino acids.

J is TRBJ2-7 and V is TRBV5-1, with 7 nucleotides matching TRBD1. Germline V CDR1 and CDR2: SGHRS, YFSETQ. V gave up 3 bases and J gave up 3 bases; unmatched junction bases: 12. CDR3 length: 16 residues. DNA of the CDR3: TGCGCCAGCAGCTCGAGTCCGACAGGGCCCTACTACGAGCAGTACTTC. Translated, it gives CASSSSPTGPYYEQYF.

The chain carries TRBV2 and TRBJ2-7, with 8 bases lining up with TRBD1. The germline CDR1 and CDR2 sequences are SNHLY and FYNNEI. The ends lost 6 bases at V and 2 bases at J; junction bases unmatched: 9. This CDR3 has 15 amino acids. CDR3 loop: CASRQGQARPYEQYF. The CDR3 DNA sequence: TGTGCCAGCAGGCAGGGACAGGCGCGCCCCTACGAGCAGTACTTC.

This clone was counted a few times. The J gene is TRBJ2-3, the V gene TRBV6-1; D may be TRBD1 (5 bases). The CDR3 runs to 16 residues. Germline V gives CDR1 MNHNS, CDR2 SASEGT. V was trimmed by 3 bases and J by 0 bases, leaving 13 bases between them. Here the CDR3 reads CASSELTGASTDTQYF. DNA for the CDR3: TGTGCCAGCAGTGAGCTAACAGGAGCTAGCACAGATACGCAGTATTTT.

The chain carries TRBV14 and TRBJ1-2, with 7 bases lining up with TRBD1. V shed 4 bases, J shed 5 bases, and the junction held 1 base outside the gene matches. CDR1 and CDR2 (germline): SGHDN, FVKESK. The CDR3 is 12 residues long. The CDR3 nucleotides are TGTGCCAGCAGCCCAGGGGGTTATGGCTACACCTTC. Its translation is CASSPGGYGYTF. Variable domain in full (rest from reference TRBV14 and TRBJ1-2): EAGVTQFPSHSVIEKGQTVTLRCDPISGHDNLYWYRRVMGKEIKFLLHFVKESKQDESGMPNNRFLAERTGGTYSTLKVQPAELEDSGVYFCASSPGGYGYTFGSGTRLTVV.